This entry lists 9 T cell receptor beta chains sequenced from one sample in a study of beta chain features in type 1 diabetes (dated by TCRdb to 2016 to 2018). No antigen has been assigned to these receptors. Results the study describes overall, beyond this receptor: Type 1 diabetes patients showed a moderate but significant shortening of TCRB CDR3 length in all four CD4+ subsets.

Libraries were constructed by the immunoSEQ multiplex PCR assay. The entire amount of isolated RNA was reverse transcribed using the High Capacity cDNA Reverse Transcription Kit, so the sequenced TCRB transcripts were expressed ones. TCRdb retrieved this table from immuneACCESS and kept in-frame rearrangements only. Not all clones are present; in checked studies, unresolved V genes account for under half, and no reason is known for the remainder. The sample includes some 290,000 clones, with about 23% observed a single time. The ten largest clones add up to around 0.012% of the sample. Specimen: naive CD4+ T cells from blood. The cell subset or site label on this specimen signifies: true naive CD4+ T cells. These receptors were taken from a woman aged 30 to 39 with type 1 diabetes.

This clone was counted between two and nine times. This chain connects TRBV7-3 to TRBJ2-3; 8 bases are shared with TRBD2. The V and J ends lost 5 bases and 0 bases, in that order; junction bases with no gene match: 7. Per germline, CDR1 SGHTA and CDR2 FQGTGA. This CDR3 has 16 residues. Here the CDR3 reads CASSRHASGSTDTQYF. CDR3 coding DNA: TGTGCCAGCAGCCGCCACGCTAGCGGGAGCACAGATACGCAGTATTTT. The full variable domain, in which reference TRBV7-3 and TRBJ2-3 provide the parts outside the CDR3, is GAGVSQTPSNKVTEKGKYVELRCDPISGHTALYWYRQSLGQGPEFLIYFQGTGAADDSGLPNDRFFAVRPEGSVSTLKIQRTERGDSAVYLCASSRHASGSTDTQYFGPGTRLTVL.

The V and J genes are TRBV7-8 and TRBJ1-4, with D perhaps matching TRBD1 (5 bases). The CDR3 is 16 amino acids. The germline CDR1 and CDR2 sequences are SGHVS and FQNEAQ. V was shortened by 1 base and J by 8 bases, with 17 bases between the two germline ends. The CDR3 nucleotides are TGTGCCAGCAGCTTAGACTATCGGGGACTCAGCGAAAAACTGTTTTTT. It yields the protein CASSLDYRGLSEKLFF.

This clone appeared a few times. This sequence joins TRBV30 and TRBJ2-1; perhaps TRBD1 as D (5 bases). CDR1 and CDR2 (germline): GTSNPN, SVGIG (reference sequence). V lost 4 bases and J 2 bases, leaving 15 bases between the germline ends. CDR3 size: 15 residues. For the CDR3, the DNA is TGTGCCTGGACGCCAGGGCCCCGGGCCTACAATGAGCAGTTCTTC. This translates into CAWTPGPRAYNEQFF.

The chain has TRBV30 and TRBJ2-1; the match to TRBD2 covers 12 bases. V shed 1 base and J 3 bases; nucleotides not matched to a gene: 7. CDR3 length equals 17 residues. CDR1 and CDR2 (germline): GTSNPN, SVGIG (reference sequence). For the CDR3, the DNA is TGTGCCTGGAGTGGGGGAACTAGCGGGAGGAACTACAATGAGCAGTTCTTC. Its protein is CAWSGGTSGRNYNEQFF.

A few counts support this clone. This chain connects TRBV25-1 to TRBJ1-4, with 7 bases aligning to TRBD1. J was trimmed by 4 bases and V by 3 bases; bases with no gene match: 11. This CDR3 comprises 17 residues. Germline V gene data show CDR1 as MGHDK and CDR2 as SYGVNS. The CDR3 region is CASSDSSEGAYNEKLFF. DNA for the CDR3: TGTGCCAGCAGTGATTCCTCAGAGGGGGCGTATAATGAAAAACTGTTTTTT.

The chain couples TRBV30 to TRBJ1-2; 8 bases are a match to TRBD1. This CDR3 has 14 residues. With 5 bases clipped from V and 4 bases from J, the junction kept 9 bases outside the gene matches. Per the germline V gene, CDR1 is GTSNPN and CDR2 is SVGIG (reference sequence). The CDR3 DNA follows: TGTGCCTGGTTCAGTTACAGGGGGGGCTATGGCTACACCTTC. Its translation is CAWFSYRGGYGYTF.

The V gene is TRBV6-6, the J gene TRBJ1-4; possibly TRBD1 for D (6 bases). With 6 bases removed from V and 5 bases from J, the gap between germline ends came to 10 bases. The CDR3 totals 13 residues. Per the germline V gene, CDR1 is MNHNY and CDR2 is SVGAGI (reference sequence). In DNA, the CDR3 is TGTGCCAGCAGAACTGACAGGAATGAAAAACTGTTTTTT. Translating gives CASRTDRNEKLFF.

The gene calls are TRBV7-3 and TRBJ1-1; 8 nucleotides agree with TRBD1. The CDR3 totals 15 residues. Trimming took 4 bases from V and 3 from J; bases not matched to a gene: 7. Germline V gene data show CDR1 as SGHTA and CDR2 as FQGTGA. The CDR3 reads CASSSRTGTDTEAFF. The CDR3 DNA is TGTGCCAGCAGCTCTCGGACAGGGACGGACACTGAAGCTTTCTTT.

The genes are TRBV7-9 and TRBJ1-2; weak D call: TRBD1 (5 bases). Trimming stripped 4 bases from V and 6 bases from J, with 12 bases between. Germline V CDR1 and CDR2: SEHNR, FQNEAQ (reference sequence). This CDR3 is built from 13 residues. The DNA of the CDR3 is TGTGCCAGCAGCTGGCTGGGGGGTGATGGCTACACCTTC. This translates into CASSWLGGDGYTF.